The 21 T cell receptor beta chains below were found in one sample sequenced in a study of blood T cell repertoires in COVID-19. Method: immunoSEQ multiplex PCR; TCRdb's copy keeps in-frame clones and lacks some. The repertoire includes about 48,000 clones, roughly 84% of them detected once, and roughly three fifths sits in the top ten. Sequencing was performed on peripheral blood. The receptors shown here come from a man between 65 and 85 years old with acute or convalescent COVID-19.

This chain joins TRBV28 and TRBJ1-6; D might be TRBD1 (6 bases). The germline V gene has CDR1 MDHEN and CDR2 SYDVKM. This CDR3 is 17 amino acids long. With 5 bases removed from V and 9 bases from J, the gap between germline ends came to 23 bases. CDR3 residues: CASSRVTGGGSSSPLHF. CDR3 in DNA: TGTGCCAGCAGTCGGGTTACGGGGGGCGGAAGTAGTTCACCCCTCCACTTT.

The V gene is TRBV4-2, the J gene TRBJ2-5, with TRBD2 matching over 12 bases. V lost 4 bases, J lost 1 base, and 7 bases stayed unmatched. In germline, CDR1 is LGHNA, CDR2 YNFKEQ. The CDR3 length is 17 residues. CDR3 region: CASSPGLAGRIQETQYF. In nucleotides, the CDR3 is TGTGCCAGCAGCCCGGGACTAGCGGGCCGCATCCAAGAGACCCAGTACTTC.

The gene calls are TRBV7-8 and TRBJ2-3, with 12 bases fitting TRBD2. CDR1 and CDR2 (germline): SGHVS, FQNEAQ. V was pared by 4 bases and J by 2 bases, with 4 bases of the junction left unmatched. The CDR3 length is 16 residues. The CDR3 nucleotides are TGTGCCAGCAGCTCGACTAGCGGGGGTCTCACAGATACGCAGTATTTT. Translation gives CASSSTSGGLTDTQYF.

This clone was seen once. The chain combines TRBV2 with TRBJ2-3; 12 bases are a match to TRBD2. CDR3 length: 20 residues. The ends lost 2 bases at V and 5 bases at J; junction bases unmatched: 17. Germline assignment: CDR1 SNHLY and CDR2 FYNNEI. Written as DNA, the CDR3 is TGTGCCAGCAGTGAATGGGGTCTAGCGGGGGGGTCAGTAGTTAGAGATACGCAGTATTTT. Encoded protein: CASSEWGLAGGSVVRDTQYF.

The CDR3 region has the DNA TGCAGTGCCGACAGCCAAGAGACCCAGTACTTC. This codes for CSADSQETQYF. The V and J genes are TRBV20-1 and TRBJ2-5; D might be TRBD1 (5 bases). Germline loops: CDR1 DFQATT, CDR2 SNEGSKA (reference sequence). CDR3 size: 11 residues. Trimming took off 6 bases at V and 1 base at J, with 6 bases between the two ends.

The rearrangement uses TRBV5-8 and TRBJ1-4; no clear D. Trimming took 0 bases from V and 8 from J, leaving 14 bases between them. This CDR3 contains 15 residues. Germline CDR1 SGHTS, CDR2 YDEGEE. The DNA of the CDR3 is TGTGCCAGCAGCTTGGGGGGAGCGGGCGGCGAAAAACTGTTTTTT. It yields the protein CASSLGGAGGEKLFF.

This rearrangement joins TRBV5-1 to TRBJ2-1; the D is unclear. The CDR3 is made up of 13 amino acids. Trimming pared 1 base from V and 9 bases from J, leaving 11 bases between. Germline lookup yields CDR1 SGHRS and CDR2 YFSETQ. The CDR3 is CASSLNSAVEQFF. CDR3 coding DNA: TGCGCCAGCAGCTTGAACTCGGCGGTTGAGCAGTTCTTC.

The chain employs TRBV19 and TRBJ2-2; 7 bases align to TRBD1. The V gene end was trimmed by 6 bases and the J gene end by 1 base; junction bases not matched to a gene: 8. The CDR3 has 16 amino acids. The germline V gene encodes CDR1 LNHDA and CDR2 SQIVND (reference sequence). The CDR3 is CASSNRQGLNTGELFF. Here the CDR3 DNA reads TGTGCCAGTAGCAATCGACAGGGATTGAACACCGGGGAGCTGTTTTTT.

V is TRBV11-2 and J is TRBJ2-5; 12 bases agree with TRBD2. This CDR3 contains 14 residues. In germline, CDR1 is SGHAT, CDR2 FQNNGV. The trim removed 4 bases at V and 10 bases at J, leaving 7 bases unmatched. The DNA of the CDR3 is TGTGCCAGCAGCTCGACTAGCGGGGGTGCTCACCAGTACTTC. This translates into CASSSTSGGAHQYF.

V usage is TRBV10-3 and J usage is TRBJ2-7; maybe TRBD1 (8 bases). V shed 7 bases and J shed 4 bases, with 14 bases lying between them. The CDR3 spans 13 residues. CDR1 and CDR2 from the germline V gene are ENHRY and SYGVKD. This CDR3 reads CAITTGEGYEQYF. CDR3 nucleotide sequence: TGTGCCATCACGACAGGGGAGGGGTACGAGCAGTACTTC.

This chain joins TRBV7-8 and TRBJ2-2; 9 bases agree with TRBD2. Germline V gene lookup returns CDR1 SGHVS and CDR2 FQNEAQ. The CDR3 length is 16 residues. The V and J ends lost 6 bases and 1 base, in that order; junction bases with no gene match: 6. The CDR3 DNA sequence: TGTGCCAGCAGTTTCCTTAGCGGGGGGAACACCGGGGAGCTGTTTTTT. Its translation is CASSFLSGGNTGELFF.

This chain's CDR3 is CASSLGRNTGELFF. The CDR3 region has the DNA TGTGCCAGCAGCTTAGGTAGAAACACCGGGGAGCTGTTTTTT. The chain has TRBV11-2 and TRBJ2-2; no clear D gene. Germline V CDR1 and CDR2: SGHAT, FQNNGV. CDR3 size: 14 residues. The germline V and J ends were trimmed by 1 base and 2 bases, with 5 bases remaining between them.

The rearrangement uses TRBV25-1 and TRBJ1-5, with D possibly matching TRBD1 (6 bases). Germline V CDR1 and CDR2: MGHDK, SYGVNS. The CDR3 is 13 residues long. Trimming took off 7 bases at V and 10 bases at J, with 17 bases between the two ends. This CDR3 is CASTGGHGFPQHF. The CDR3 DNA reads as TGTGCCAGCACCGGGGGGCACGGTTTTCCCCAGCATTTT.

In DNA, the CDR3 is TGTGCCAGCATCTTTATCGACAATGAGCAGTTCTTC. Its translation is CASIFIDNEQFF. The chain is built from TRBV6-5 and TRBJ2-1; D unresolved. V lost 7 bases, J lost 5 bases, and 9 bases lay in between. CDR3 length: 12 residues. In germline, CDR1 is MNHEY, CDR2 SVGAGI.

The V gene is TRBV19, the J gene TRBJ1-1; TRBD1 agrees at 10 bases. From germline, CDR1 is LNHDA and CDR2 SQIVND (reference sequence). The trim removed 4 bases at V and 4 bases at J, leaving 9 bases unmatched. There are 16 residues in the CDR3. DNA of the CDR3: TGTGCCAGTAGTAACCGGGACAGGGGTCGGTTCACTGAAGCTTTCTTT. Its translation: CASSNRDRGRFTEAFF.

The CDR3 protein is CAISGTADTEAFF. CDR3 coding DNA: TGTGCCATCAGTGGGACAGCCGACACTGAAGCTTTCTTT. V usage is TRBV10-3 and J usage is TRBJ1-1; the D gene is possibly TRBD1 (6 bases). Trimming left V 4 bases short and J 3 bases short, with 9 bases between. Germline CDR1 reads ENHRY; CDR2 reads SYGVKD. This CDR3 is 13 amino acids long.

The rearrangement joins TRBV15 to TRBJ1-1, with D uncertain. Trimming took 0 bases from V and 6 from J, leaving 11 bases between them. Per germline, CDR1 LNHNV and CDR2 YYDKDF (reference sequence). The CDR3 covers 14 residues. The chain's CDR3 is CATSRDTGRAEAFF. CDR3 coding DNA: TGTGCCACCAGCAGAGATACCGGGAGGGCTGAAGCTTTCTTT.

This sequence joins TRBV6-1 and TRBJ2-2; D not certain. CDR1 and CDR2 from the germline V gene are MNHNS and SASEGT. This CDR3 comprises 13 residues. The germline V and J ends were trimmed by 2 bases and 6 bases, with 7 bases remaining between them. CDR3 protein: CASSENRAGELFF. The DNA of the CDR3 is TGTGCCAGCAGTGAAAACCGGGCCGGGGAGCTGTTTTTT.

This clone was picked up one time. The chain recombines TRBV5-1 with TRBJ1-5; TRBD1 matches 7 bases. CDR1 is SGHRS and CDR2 is YFSETQ in the germline V gene. The ends lost 4 bases at V and 7 bases at J; junction bases unmatched: 5. This CDR3 region has 13 residues. The CDR3: CASSETGSQPQHF. The CDR3 DNA sequence: TGCGCCAGCAGCGAGACAGGGAGCCAGCCCCAGCATTTT.

The V and J genes are TRBV24-1 and TRBJ1-2; 9 bases are shared with TRBD1. Germline V gene sequence: CDR1 KGHDR, CDR2 SFDVKD. This CDR3 region has 15 residues. V lost 4 bases to trimming and J lost 4 bases; unmatched junction nucleotides: 6. The CDR3 loop is CATSDTGTGIYGYTF. CDR3 nucleotide sequence: TGTGCCACCAGTGACACCGGGACAGGGATCTATGGCTACACCTTC.

The chain joins TRBV19 to TRBJ2-2; TRBD1 agrees at 9 bases. With 5 bases clipped from V and 6 bases from J, the junction kept 7 bases outside the gene matches. This CDR3 region has 15 residues. The V gene's germline CDR1 is LNHDA and CDR2 SQIVND (reference sequence). The CDR3 here is CASSPNRGRAGELFF. The CDR3 DNA reads TGTGCCAGTAGTCCCAACAGGGGGCGAGCCGGGGAGCTGTTTTTT. The full variable domain, its missing parts supplied by reference TRBV19 and TRBJ2-2, is DGGITQSPKYLFRKEGQNVTLSCEQNLNHDAMYWYRQDPGQGLRLIYYSQIVNDFQKGDIAEGYSVSREKKESFPLTVTSAQKNPTAFYLCASSPNRGRAGELFFGEGSRLTVL.